This note documents a single T cell receptor beta chain sequence. As yet, its antigen is unknown. Repeated repertoire sampling spanned the course of chemoradiotherapy. Sequencing used immunoSEQ multiplex PCR; TCRdb keeps in-frame clones, though not all of them. The table lists under 3,500 clones, about 80% of them singletons, with approximately 17% in the top ten. This entry comes from a study of chemoradiotherapy in HPV16-positive cancers. Points from the study as a whole: Functional assays defining HPV-specific T cells used only a couple of HPV16-positive patients. For HPV16-positive patients, expanding HPV-responsive T cells associated with longer recurrence-free survival. During treatment, candidate HPV-specific clones and E7-related motifs expanded in tumor.

The CDR3 runs 14 residues. The germline V gene has CDR1 SGDLS and CDR2 YYNGEE. Trimming left V 0 bases short and J 11 bases short, with 16 bases between. The sample here was tumor tissue, taken from a patient who underwent chemoradiotherapy. The chain combines TRBV9 with TRBJ2-3, with D hard to call. This receptor was obtained from a human donor with HPV-associated anogenital cancer. CDR3 loop: CASSVEKWPIQQYF. CDR3 DNA sequence: TGTGCCAGCAGCGTAGAAAAGTGGCCGATACAGCAGTATTTT.